This T cell receptor beta chain was sequenced in a study of blood T cell repertoires in COVID-19 (dated by TCRdb to 2018 to 2020). A note on the overall study: Collaborator samples came from the United States, Italy and Spain and covered acute and convalescent phases of COVID-19. Where available, HLA class I and class II types were obtained from metadata supplied by the sample provider rather than from assay-based typing. The material from the prospective study consisted of cDNA or gDNA derived from T cells, B-cell-depleted T cells, or PBMCs. Nearly every sample came with metadata listing a de-identified subject ID, COVID-19 status, age in years and sex. The samples were drawn from the first 160 participants of the ongoing ImmuneRACE study and from over a thousand subjects provided by 6 global collaborators. The dataset comprised deeply sampled blood TCRbeta repertoires from subjects exposed to, actively infected with, or recovered from COVID-19. A freely available public database, intended as a resource for researchers studying the immune response to SARS-CoV-2, is where the repertoires were released. Overall study results and their limits: Clinical and demographic metadata were provided uncurated, with the amount varying by source and participant.

In regard to this clone: This clone's antigen is unknown. Nothing much larger sits one base from this clone, and base qualities are not available.

The immunoSEQ Assay, a bias-controlled multiplex PCR, was used to amplify TCRbeta CDR3 regions from genomic DNA. The source study handled its data this way. Within the assay, amplification of reference gene primers was used to estimate how many nucleated cells each sample contained. To quantify the absolute abundance of each unique TCRbeta CDR3 rearrangement, sequence reads were collapsed and filtered. Productive Simpson clonality was computed per sample as the square root of Simpson's diversity index over productive rearrangements. As stored in TCRdb, this immuneACCESS dataset retains in-frame rearrangements with V and J assigned. A fraction of the clones does not appear; measured against another copy, unresolved V genes explain less than half of the discrepancy, and the remainder lacks a known reason. The DNA gave D and trimming, while V, J and clone size come from that table. The sample includes under 200,000 clones, with about 86% observed a single time. The ten largest clones add up to roughly 7% of the sample.

The CDR3 runs 14 residues from the cysteine to the phenylalanine. The sequence is cut down to CDR3 DNA, 42 bases in frame from base 1. For CDR1 and CDR2, the germline V gene (reference sequence) lists SGHNT and YYREEE. Relative to germline, V is 2 bases shorter and J is 1 base shorter, with 9 bases between their ends. Each collaborating institution followed its own protocols to collect whole blood in K2EDTA tubes. Collaborator samples were shipped for TCRbeta analysis as frozen whole blood, isolated PBMCs, or DNA extracted from either sample type. The source of this sequence is a woman over 75 in a cohort sampled during active or convalescent COVID-19. Sequences were obtained from peripheral blood. The receptor chain draws on TRBV5-4 and TRBJ1-1, with TRBD1 tentatively as D gene (6 bases match). The nucleotide sequence is TGTGCCAGCAGCTTTACGGACAGGAACACTGAAGCTTTCTTT. Translated, it reads CASSFTDRNTEAFF.